This T cell receptor (beta chain) was profiled in a study of T cell changes during pregnancy in multiple sclerosis. Sequencing was performed with immunoSEQ multiplex PCR; in TCRdb, only in-frame clones are kept and a portion is missing. This table holds approximately 85,000 clones, 94% found once. V lost 3 bases and J 3 bases, leaving 18 bases between the germline ends. Germline assignment: CDR1 SGHRS and CDR2 YFSETQ. The CDR3 has 16 amino acids. The material sequenced was peripheral blood, taken in the third trimester of pregnancy. The receptor's source is a female donor with multiple sclerosis, enrolled in a pregnancy study. The rearrangement joins TRBV5-1 to TRBJ1-1; D is unclear. The CDR3 loop is CASSSPDGGLHTEAFF. The CDR3 coding sequence is TGCGCCAGCAGCTCCCCGGACGGAGGGTTACACACTGAAGCTTTCTTT.